The next 24 T cell receptor beta chains were all read from a single sample in a study of cytomegalovirus exposure and HLA in healthy donors. The PCR contained 60 Vbeta and 13 Jbeta primers. Data came from immunoSEQ multiplex PCR; TCRdb stores just in-frame clones and leaves some out. The profile shows 150,000 or so clones, around 81% of them singletons. Sequenced: PBMCs. Source of these receptors: a woman aged 18 to 35 in good health and CMV-seropositive.

This chain links TRBV7-8 with TRBJ1-1, with D perhaps matching TRBD1 (5 bases). CDR1 is SGHVS and CDR2 is FQNEAQ in the germline V gene. Trimming pared 5 bases from V and 4 bases from J, leaving 17 bases between. This CDR3 spans 15 amino acids. CDR3 nucleotides: TGTGCCAGCAGCACCCGGCGGGGGGGATCCACTGAAGCTTTCTTT. Amino acids: CASSTRRGGSTEAFF. The complete variable domain, with remaining parts taken from reference TRBV7-8 and TRBJ1-1, reads GAGVSQSPRYKVAKRGQDVALRCDPISGHVSLFWYQQALGQGPEFLTYFQNEAQLDKSGLPSDRFFAERPEGSVSTLKIQRTQQEDSAVYLCASSTRRGGSTEAFFGQGTRLTVV.

This chain links TRBV4-1 with TRBJ1-2; tentatively, D is TRBD1 (5 bases). The CDR3 spans 13 residues. The V gene's germline CDR1 is MGHRA and CDR2 YSYEKL. The germline V and J ends were trimmed by 5 bases and 8 bases, with 15 bases remaining between them. In DNA form, the CDR3 reads TGCGCCAGCAGCGTGACAGCTTCTATAGGCTACACCTTC. Translation gives CASSVTASIGYTF.

The J gene is TRBJ2-7, the V gene TRBV25-1; 7 bases match TRBD1. The CDR3 is 13 residues long. The germline V gene has CDR1 MGHDK and CDR2 SYGVNS. Trimming cost V 10 bases and J 2 bases; bases outside gene matches: 8. The CDR3: CAKNRGSTYEQYF. CDR3 DNA: TGTGCCAAGAACAGGGGTTCTACCTACGAGCAGTACTTC.

The chain links TRBV7-9 to TRBJ2-3, with 7 nucleotides matching TRBD1. Germline V gene lookup returns CDR1 SEHNR and CDR2 FQNEAQ (reference sequence). This CDR3 comprises 19 residues. V shed 1 base and J 2 bases; nucleotides not matched to a gene: 15. In nucleotides, the CDR3 is TGTGCCAGCAGCTTAGAACAGGGGTCTGACTTTCTACACACAGATACGCAGTATTTT. Residues: CASSLEQGSDFLHTDTQYF.

This chain links TRBV7-9 with TRBJ1-3; D gene uncertain. The CDR3 is 14 residues long. Germline V gene sequence: CDR1 SEHNR, CDR2 FQNEAQ (reference sequence). V was cut by 5 bases and J by 2 bases, with 10 bases left in between. The CDR3 spells CASSQSPTGNTIYF. CDR3 DNA sequence: TGTGCCAGCAGCCAAAGCCCGACTGGAAACACCATATATTTT.

V usage is TRBV6-5 and J usage is TRBJ2-5; 9 bases align to TRBD1. J was trimmed by 1 base and V by 5 bases; bases with no gene match: 5. Germline values: CDR1 MNHEY, CDR2 SVGAGI. CDR3 length: 15 residues. For the CDR3, the DNA is TGTGCCAGCAGTCCGGGACAGGGTCCCCAAGAGACCCAGTACTTC. Translating gives CASSPGQGPQETQYF.

This chain's CDR3 is CASSLGQGAFFSSGANVLTF. CDR3 coding DNA: TGTGCCAGCTCACTCGGACAGGGGGCTTTCTTTAGCTCTGGGGCCAACGTCCTGACTTTC. The chain has TRBV18 and TRBJ2-6, with 11 bases aligning to TRBD1. Losses at the gene ends were 4 bases for V and 0 bases for J; bases not matched to a gene: 11. The CDR3 runs 20 residues. The V gene's germline CDR1 is KGHSH and CDR2 LQKENI.

The table lists this clone with a count of one. V usage is TRBV28 and J usage is TRBJ1-5; D gene ambiguous. Trimming shortened V by 5 bases and J by 2 bases, and 7 bases separated the two germline ends. The CDR3 has 13 amino acids. Per the germline V gene, CDR1 is MDHEN and CDR2 is SYDVKM. CDR3 DNA sequence: TGTGCCAGCAGTGGGCGCGGCAATCAGCCCCAGCATTTT. Translated, it gives CASSGRGNQPQHF.

This chain uses TRBV6-6 with TRBJ2-1, with TRBD2 as a possible D gene (5 bases). CDR1 is MNHNY, CDR2 SVGAGI, per germline (reference sequence). CDR3 length: 13 residues. Trimming cost V 6 bases and J 1 base, with 7 bases left between them. In DNA, the CDR3 is TGTGCCAGCAGCCCGGGATCCTACAATGAGCAGTTCTTC. It specifies CASSPGSYNEQFF.

This chain connects TRBV10-3 to TRBJ2-6, with 9 nucleotides matching TRBD2. V dropped 0 bases and J dropped 2; count of bases not matched to a gene: 2. Per the germline V gene, CDR1 is ENHRY and CDR2 is SYGVKD. The CDR3 has 17 amino acids. CDR3 nucleotides: TGTGCCATCAGTGAGTCTGGCGGGAGGGCTGGGGCCAACGTCCTGACTTTC. Its protein is CAISESGGRAGANVLTF.

The rearrangement links TRBV5-8 to TRBJ1-2; weak D call: TRBD1 (6 bases). The ends were cut back, 2 bases at V and 6 bases at J, with 11 bases in the middle. CDR3 size: 13 residues. CDR1 and CDR2 (germline): SGHTS, YDEGEE. CDR3 residues: CASSFQGRNGYTF. For the CDR3, the DNA is TGTGCCAGCAGCTTTCAGGGGCGGAATGGCTACACCTTC.

The sample holds a few counts of this clone. The chain combines TRBV11-2 with TRBJ2-7; TRBD1 might be the D (5 bases). The CDR3 extends over 18 amino acids. The V gene's germline CDR1 is SGHAT and CDR2 FQNNGV. Trimming cost V 5 bases and J 6 bases, with 29 bases left between them. CDR3 DNA: TGTGCCAGCAGCGAAATTCAGGGCGGTCGGTCCCCGTTGTTCGAGCAGTACTTC. It encodes CASSEIQGGRSPLFEQYF. Full variable domain (remainder filled in from reference TRBV11-2 and TRBJ2-7): EAGVAQSPRYKIIEKRQSVAFWCNPISGHATLYWYQQILGQGPKLLIQFQNNGVVDDSQLPKDRFSAERLKGVDSTLKIQPAKLEDSAVYLCASSEIQGGRSPLFEQYFGPGTRLTVT.

This chain joins TRBV15 and TRBJ2-5; 13 nucleotides align to TRBD2. CDR3 length equals 16 residues. Losses at the gene ends were 5 bases for V and 3 bases for J; bases not matched to a gene: 6. Germline V gene sequence: CDR1 LNHNV, CDR2 YYDKDF (reference sequence). DNA for the CDR3: TGTGCCACCAGCCCGCCCGGACTAGCGGGGGAAGAGACCCAGTACTTC. This sequence encodes CATSPPGLAGEETQYF.

The chain employs TRBV21-1 and TRBJ2-3; the table's TRBD1 call for D was not verified on the DNA. TRBV21-1 is a listed pseudogene. The CDR3 is made up of 16 amino acids. CDR3 loop: CASSNFTHIYTDTQYF. The CDR3 DNA sequence: TGTGCCAGCAGCAATTTTACCCACATTTACACAGATACGCAGTATTTT.

This chain uses TRBV14 with TRBJ2-1; 9 positions match TRBD1. Trimming cost V 3 bases and J 5 bases; bases outside gene matches: 5. Germline CDR1 and CDR2: SGHDN and FVKESK. This CDR3 spans 15 amino acids. The CDR3 region is CASSQGQGIHNEQFF. Here the CDR3 DNA reads TGTGCCAGCAGCCAGGGACAGGGTATACACAATGAGCAGTTCTTC.

The V and J genes are TRBV20-1 and TRBJ2-1; tentatively, D is TRBD1 (6 bases). Germline V CDR1 and CDR2: DFQATT, SNEGSKA (reference sequence). With 6 bases removed from V and 10 bases from J, the gap between germline ends came to 10 bases. The CDR3 runs 10 residues. The CDR3, as DNA: TGCAGTGCCGACGACAGGGAGCAGTTCTTC. Amino acid sequence: CSADDREQFF.

This rearrangement joins TRBV4-3 to TRBJ2-1; D perhaps matches TRBD2 (5 bases). Germline V gene lookup returns CDR1 LGHNA and CDR2 YSLEER. The V gene lost 0 bases and the J gene lost 5 bases, with 8 bases spanning the gap. This CDR3 is 14 amino acids long. Written as DNA, the CDR3 is TGCGCCAGCAGCCAAGAGAGGAGGAACAATGAGCAGTTCTTC. Protein sequence: CASSQERRNNEQFF.

This sequence joins TRBV6-1 and TRBJ2-2, with 11 nucleotides matching TRBD1. Trimming cost V 7 bases and J 1 base; bases outside gene matches: 2. Per the germline V gene, CDR1 is MNHNS and CDR2 is SASEGT. The CDR3 is 15 amino acids. CDR3 sequence reads: CASTGTGGNTGELFF. CDR3 in DNA: TGTGCCAGCACCGGGACAGGGGGGAACACCGGGGAGCTGTTTTTT.

The chain combines TRBV7-9 with TRBJ1-1; D gene uncertain. Germline assignment: CDR1 SEHNR and CDR2 FQNEAQ (reference sequence). There are 12 residues in the CDR3. The germline V and J ends were trimmed by 6 bases and 0 bases, with 5 bases remaining between them. CDR3 sequence: CASRYMNTEAFF. CDR3 sequence (DNA): TGTGCCAGCAGGTACATGAACACTGAAGCTTTCTTT. Full variable domain (missing parts from reference TRBV7-9 and TRBJ1-1): DTGVSQNPRHKITKRGQNVTFRCDPISEHNRLYWYRQTLGQGPEFLTYFQNEAQLEKSRLLSDRFSAERPKGSFSTLEIQRTEQGDSAMYLCASRYMNTEAFFGQGTRLTVV.

The chain is built from TRBV27 and TRBJ1-6; 8 nucleotides align to TRBD1. The CDR3 sequence is 16 residues long. CDR1 is MNHEY, CDR2 SMNVEV, per germline (reference sequence). The V segment lost 4 bases and the J segment 9 bases; nucleotides outside the gene matches: 11. CDR3 residues: CASSSPGQAVGSPLHF. CDR3 sequence (DNA): TGTGCCAGCAGTTCACCGGGACAGGCAGTAGGTTCACCCCTCCACTTT.

V gene TRBV15 combines with J gene TRBJ2-1; 7 bases fit TRBD1. V was clipped by 1 base and J by 3 bases; unmatched bases: 3. Germline assignment: CDR1 LNHNV and CDR2 YYDKDF (reference sequence). This CDR3 has 15 amino acids. The CDR3 loop is CATSRGGTDYNEQFF. As DNA, the CDR3 is TGTGCCACCAGCAGAGGAGGGACAGACTACAATGAGCAGTTCTTC.

There are a few counts of this clone. The chain is built from TRBV9 and TRBJ2-3; D is perhaps TRBD2 (6 bases). The CDR3 totals 15 residues. CDR1 and CDR2 from the germline V gene are SGDLS and YYNGEE. V was cut by 0 bases and J by 4 bases, with 12 bases left in between. CDR3 nucleotide sequence: TGTGCCAGCAGCGTAGGACTAGTCGGCTCAGATACGCAGTATTTT. Residues: CASSVGLVGSDTQYF. The entire variable domain, with the rest obtained from reference TRBV9 and TRBJ2-3, is as follows: DSGVTQTPKHLITATGQRVTLRCSPRSGDLSVYWYQQSLDQGLQFLIQYYNGEERAKGNILERFSAQQFPDLHSELNLSSLELGDSALYFCASSVGLVGSDTQYFGPGTRLTVL.

The rearrangement links TRBV19 to TRBJ1-1; D is possibly TRBD1 (5 bases). There are 13 residues in the CDR3. CDR1 and CDR2 from the germline V gene are LNHDA and SQIVND (reference sequence). Trimming took off 3 bases at V and 7 bases at J, with 12 bases between the two ends. CDR3 residues: CASSISATVEAFF. The CDR3 nucleotides read TGTGCCAGTAGTATTTCCGCGACAGTTGAAGCTTTCTTT.

This chain connects TRBV5-4 to TRBJ2-7; 7 bases map to TRBD1. The CDR3 contains 14 residues. Germline V gene data show CDR1 as SGHNT and CDR2 as YYREEE (reference sequence). J lost 2 bases, V lost 3 bases, and 5 bases had no gene match. This CDR3 is CASSYRGTTYEQYF. The CDR3 DNA reads TGTGCCAGCAGCTACAGGGGAACTACCTACGAGCAGTACTTC.